A single sample is the source of the 28 T cell receptor beta chains below, sequenced in a study of blood T cell repertoires in COVID-19. Produced via immunoSEQ multiplex PCR; TCRdb's table is partial and in-frame only. The data contain fewer than 55,000 clones, about four fifths of them singletons. The sequenced sample consisted of peripheral blood. These receptors were taken from a man between 45 and 60 years old with acute or convalescent COVID-19.

V is TRBV10-1 and J is TRBJ2-2; possibly TRBD2 for D (5 bases). Germline assignment: CDR1 WNHNN and CDR2 SYGVQD (reference sequence). CDR3 length: 13 residues. V lost 3 bases and J lost 4, with 6 bases in between. The CDR3 region is CASSDRGTGELFF. As DNA, the CDR3 is TGCGCCAGCAGTGACCGGGGCACCGGGGAGCTGTTTTTT.

V and J are TRBV28 and TRBJ1-4, with a weak D call TRBD1 (5 bases). Trimming left V 1 base short and J 5 bases short, with 8 bases between. This CDR3 is built from 14 residues. Germline V gene data show CDR1 as MDHEN and CDR2 as SYDVKM. CDR3 loop: CASSLSGGNEKLFF. In nucleotides, the CDR3 is TGTGCCAGCAGTTTATCTGGGGGGAATGAAAAACTGTTTTTT.

In this sample, this clone turned up once. The chain couples TRBV10-3 to TRBJ2-2; 8 nucleotides agree with TRBD1. Trimming removed 4 bases from V and 8 bases from J; junction bases left unmatched: 12. The length of the CDR3 is 16 residues. CDR1 ENHRY and CDR2 SYGVKD come from the germline V gene. Written as DNA, the CDR3 is TGTGCCATCAGTGCTCGTTCGACAGGGGTGGATGGGGAGCTGTTTTTT. Amino acids: CAISARSTGVDGELFF.

The chain is built from TRBV10-2 and TRBJ2-1; D is undetermined. This CDR3 spans 13 amino acids. CDR1 and CDR2 (germline): WSHSY, SAAADI. V was trimmed by 2 bases and J by 8 bases, leaving 10 bases between them. Here the CDR3 DNA reads TGCGCCAGCAGTGAGGTCTCAAGAGATGAGCAGTTCTTC. Amino acid sequence: CASSEVSRDEQFF.

Worth noting for this clone: Germline and junction disagree at one end, which may indicate a read error. V and J are TRBV7-6 and TRBJ1-6; D gene unclear. CDR1 and CDR2 (germline): SGHVS, FNYEAQ. This CDR3 comprises 14 residues. The CDR3 nucleotides read TGTGCCAGCAGGTTAGCCAGTGATAATTCACCCCTCCACTTT. This encodes CASRLASDNSPLHF.

V gene TRBV24-1 combines with J gene TRBJ2-7; possible D gene TRBD2, 6 bases. Trimming left V 7 bases short and J 2 bases short, with 14 bases between. Germline V gene lookup returns CDR1 KGHDR and CDR2 SFDVKD. This CDR3 has 14 amino acids. The chain's CDR3 is CATRDRDFPYEQYF. Written as DNA, the CDR3 is TGTGCCACCAGAGACCGGGACTTCCCCTACGAGCAGTACTTC.

This chain joins TRBV5-1 and TRBJ1-2; a possible D gene is TRBD1 (5 bases). The V gene's germline CDR1 is SGHRS and CDR2 YFSETQ. Trimming removed 3 bases from V and 2 bases from J, with 14 bases in between. This CDR3 comprises 15 residues. The CDR3 bases are TGCGCCAGCAGCTGGGGGGTACAAGCGAACTATGGCTACACCTTC. It specifies CASSWGVQANYGYTF.

This clone was recorded once. The gene calls are TRBV7-2 and TRBJ2-7, with D maybe TRBD2 (5 bases). The germline CDR1 and CDR2 sequences are SGHTA and FQGNSA. The CDR3 is made up of 13 amino acids. V dropped 3 bases and J dropped 5 bases, with 11 bases sitting between them. In nucleotides, the CDR3 is TGTGCCAGCAGCTTTGAGGGTTCCCACGAGCAGTACTTC. It specifies CASSFEGSHEQYF.

V is TRBV28 and J is TRBJ1-2; D gene uncertain. V was clipped by 7 bases and J by 8 bases, with 14 bases between them. Per germline, CDR1 MDHEN and CDR2 SYDVKM. This CDR3 spans 12 amino acids. Written as DNA, the CDR3 is TGTGCCAGCACCTTCCTAGGGAGAGGCTACACCTTC. It translates to CASTFLGRGYTF.

The chain has TRBV30 and TRBJ1-4; 7 positions agree with TRBD1. Germline V gene sequence: CDR1 GTSNPN, CDR2 SVGIG (reference sequence). V shed 2 bases and J 0 bases; nucleotides not matched to a gene: 6. This CDR3 is built from 16 residues. CDR3 nucleotides: TGTGCCTGGAGTATGACAGGGCGGGCAACTAATGAAAAACTGTTTTTT. Its translation is CAWSMTGRATNEKLFF.

The J gene is TRBJ2-7, the V gene TRBV6-2 or TRBV6-3; weak D call: TRBD2 (5 bases). Germline CDR1 is MNHEY and CDR2 is SVGEGT. The CDR3 runs to 16 residues. V lost 0 bases and J lost 2, with 14 bases in between. The CDR3 spells CASSYSTLDSAYEQYF. DNA for the CDR3: TGTGCCAGCAGTTACTCGACATTGGACTCAGCCTACGAGCAGTACTTC.

The V gene is TRBV25-1, the J gene TRBJ1-2, with unresolved D. V dropped 7 bases and J dropped 8 bases, with 11 bases sitting between them. The CDR3 runs to 11 residues. Germline V gives CDR1 MGHDK, CDR2 SYGVNS. CDR3 in DNA: TGTGCCAGCATCTCCTTGGAGGGCTACACCTTC. Translating gives CASISLEGYTF.

V usage is TRBV19 and J usage is TRBJ2-5; 8 bases match TRBD1. Trimming removed 7 bases from V and 2 bases from J; junction bases left unmatched: 9. CDR3 length: 15 amino acids. Germline V gene sequence: CDR1 LNHDA, CDR2 SQIVND (reference sequence). DNA of the CDR3: TGTGCCAGTATCCCGACAGGGGCGAAACAAGAGACCCAGTACTTC. It is translated as CASIPTGAKQETQYF.

V is TRBV11-2 and J is TRBJ2-1, with TRBD2 as a possible D gene (5 bases). The CDR3 has 14 residues. Between the trimmed V and J ends, which lost 1 base and 10 bases, there was a span of 14 bases. Germline assignment: CDR1 SGHAT and CDR2 FQNNGV. CDR3 sequence: CASSLALDTGEQFF. Here the CDR3 DNA reads TGTGCCAGCAGCTTAGCCCTCGACACGGGGGAGCAGTTCTTC.

The rearrangement uses TRBV28 and TRBJ1-2, with TRBD1 matching 9 bases. The trim removed 2 bases at V and 8 bases at J, leaving 9 bases unmatched. Germline CDR1 and CDR2: MDHEN and SYDVKM. The CDR3 loop spans 15 amino acids. The CDR3: CASSLADRGWRGYTF. The CDR3 DNA reads as TGTGCCAGCAGTTTAGCGGACAGGGGCTGGCGGGGCTACACCTTC.

The chain links TRBV5-5 to TRBJ2-6; maybe TRBD2 (6 bases). The CDR3 loop spans 19 amino acids. Germline loops: CDR1 SGHKS, CDR2 YYEKEE (reference sequence). V lost 0 bases, J lost 2 bases, and 18 bases lay in between. The CDR3 reads CASSLAVAGRMAGANVLTF. In DNA form, the CDR3 reads TGTGCCAGCAGCTTGGCCGTCGCAGGGAGGATGGCTGGGGCCAACGTCCTGACTTTC.

The gene calls are TRBV5-1 and TRBJ2-1; 8 nucleotides match TRBD2. The V gene end was trimmed by 4 bases and the J gene end by 6 bases; junction bases not matched to a gene: 12. This CDR3 has 16 amino acids. Germline assignment: CDR1 SGHRS and CDR2 YFSETQ. CDR3 nucleotide sequence: TGCGCCAGCAGCCCGGAGGGGACTAGAACGCGCAATGAGCAGTTCTTC. Amino acid sequence: CASSPEGTRTRNEQFF.

V usage is TRBV9 and J usage is TRBJ1-6, with D possibly being TRBD1 (6 bases). The germline V gene encodes CDR1 SGDLS and CDR2 YYNGEE. V dropped 3 bases and J dropped 4 bases, with 11 bases sitting between them. The CDR3 is made up of 15 amino acids. The CDR3 loop reads CASSGQGQYNSPLHF. Written as DNA, the CDR3 is TGTGCCAGCAGCGGCCAAGGACAGTATAATTCACCCCTCCACTTT.

DNA of the CDR3: TGTGCCAGCAGCTTATTTCCCAGGGGGCGTAGTGACTATGGCTACACCTTC. Translation: CASSLFPRGRSDYGYTF. The chain employs TRBV7-6 and TRBJ1-2, with 8 bases fitting TRBD1. CDR1 is SGHVS, CDR2 FNYEAQ, per germline. Unmatched junction bases numbered 11, after V lost 2 bases and J lost 3 bases. The CDR3 runs to 17 residues.

This clone has just a few counts. J is TRBJ1-5 and V is TRBV11-2; TRBD1 aligns across 7 bases. Germline lookup yields CDR1 SGHAT and CDR2 FQNNGV. The CDR3 is made up of 14 amino acids. The ends lost 0 bases at V and 7 bases at J; junction bases unmatched: 3. In DNA, the CDR3 is TGTGCCAGCAGCTTAGAGAGGGGGCAACAGCCCCAGCATTTT. Its translation: CASSLERGQQPQHF.

The V gene is TRBV5-1, the J gene TRBJ1-5; 9 bases line up with TRBD1. Looked up from germline, CDR1 is SGHRS and CDR2 is YFSETQ. V gave up 2 bases and J gave up 4 bases; unmatched junction bases: 4. The CDR3 is made up of 15 amino acids. CDR3 in DNA: TGCGCCAGCAGCTTAGGGGACAGGGATAATCAGCCCCAGCATTTT. It yields the protein CASSLGDRDNQPQHF.

The V call is TRBV4-1, the J call TRBJ2-1; 8 bases fit TRBD2. V shed 4 bases, J shed 0 bases, and the junction held 5 bases outside the gene matches. The CDR3 is 16 residues long. Per germline, CDR1 MGHRA and CDR2 YSYEKL. The CDR3 DNA reads TGCGCCAGCAGCCCTCGGACTAGCTTCTCCTACAATGAGCAGTTCTTC. It is translated as CASSPRTSFSYNEQFF.

This rearrangement joins TRBV28 to TRBJ2-7; 9 positions match TRBD1. This CDR3 comprises 14 residues. From germline, CDR1 is MDHEN and CDR2 SYDVKM. The trim removed 3 bases at V and 6 bases at J, leaving 6 bases unmatched. CDR3 sequence (DNA): TGTGCCAGCAGTTTTTCCGGGACAGGGCGCGAGCAGTACTTC. Protein sequence: CASSFSGTGREQYF.

V gene TRBV25-1 combines with J gene TRBJ1-1; D is perhaps TRBD1 (6 bases). This CDR3 is 13 amino acids long. Trimming left V 6 bases short and J 3 bases short, with 11 bases between. Germline V lookup: CDR1 MGHDK, CDR2 SYGVNS. CDR3 loop: CASRWYRDTEAFF. The CDR3 bases are TGTGCCAGCAGGTGGTACAGGGACACTGAAGCTTTCTTT.

This clone was detected only a few times. The rearrangement links TRBV2 to TRBJ1-6, with 7 bases matching TRBD1. With 4 bases clipped from V and 9 bases from J, the junction kept 6 bases outside the gene matches. Germline V CDR1 and CDR2: SNHLY, FYNNEI. The CDR3 has 14 residues. The CDR3: CASSGQGSSSPLHF. The CDR3 nucleotides are TGTGCCAGCAGTGGACAGGGTTCGAGTTCACCCCTCCACTTT.

The V and J genes are TRBV24-1 and TRBJ2-1, with TRBD1 identical over 7 bases. This CDR3 region has 13 residues. The trim removed 3 bases at V and 7 bases at J, leaving 2 bases unmatched. Germline CDR1 reads KGHDR; CDR2 reads SFDVKD. CDR3 sequence: CATSDDRVNEQFF. CDR3 DNA: TGTGCCACCAGTGATGACAGGGTTAATGAGCAGTTCTTC.

The chain couples TRBV11-2 to TRBJ2-2; tentatively, D is TRBD1 (5 bases). The CDR3 is made up of 14 amino acids. Germline V lookup: CDR1 SGHAT, CDR2 FQNNGV. V shed 6 bases and J shed 0 bases, with 8 bases lying between them. This CDR3 is CASRTVTNTGELFF. Written as DNA, the CDR3 is TGTGCCAGCAGGACAGTTACGAACACCGGGGAGCTGTTTTTT.

V gene TRBV6-5 combines with J gene TRBJ2-3; 8 bases align to TRBD2. V was pared by 5 bases and J by 1 base, with 2 bases of the junction left unmatched. CDR1 is MNHEY, CDR2 SVGAGI, per germline. The CDR3 has 14 amino acids. CDR3: CASSSGSGTDTQYF. The CDR3 nucleotides read TGTGCCAGCAGTAGCGGGAGTGGCACAGATACGCAGTATTTT.